The rows below give T cell receptor beta chains drawn from one sample of a study of blood T cell repertoires in COVID-19. Repertoires were generated with immunoSEQ multiplex PCR, while TCRdb's copy carries only in-frame clones and drops some. Here the sample spans approximately 300,000 clones, roughly 90% being singletons. Input material: PBMCs or T cells enriched from blood (not recorded which). All receptors derive from a young woman who had been exposed to COVID-19. Both conserved end residues are part of each CDR3. The D gene is left open where the match is weak. Clone size appears in some rows only: once, few, many, or a class for an expanded clone.

size | J | D | V | CDR3 | DNA
. | TRBJ1-4 | TRBD1 | TRBV11-2 | CASSLGRDRVAEKLFF | TGTGCCAGCAGCTTAGGCCGGGACAGGGTTGCTGAAAAACTGTTTTTT
. | TRBJ2-7 | TRBD1 | TRBV9 | CASSVSGTGSSYEQYF | TGTGCCAGCAGCGTCAGTGGGACAGGCAGCTCCTACGAGCAGTACTTC
. | TRBJ1-2 | TRBD1 | TRBV10-1 | CASRGTGLRSGYTF | TGCGCCAGCAGAGGGACAGGCCTCCGGAGCGGCTACACCTTC
. | TRBJ2-5 | . | TRBV6-6 | CASSGESWETQYF | TGTGCCAGCAGCGGGGAATCGTGGGAGACCCAGTACTTC
. | TRBJ1-1 | TRBD1 | TRBV27 | CASSPGTEPPNTEAFF | TGTGCCAGCAGTCCAGGGACAGAACCCCCGAACACTGAAGCTTTCTTT
few | TRBJ1-1 | . | TRBV5-1 | CASSLGAREAFF | TGCGCCAGCAGCTTGGGGGCCAGGGAAGCTTTCTTT
. | TRBJ1-2 | TRBD1 | TRBV6-5 | CASSQQGALNYGYTF | TGTGCCAGCAGCCAACAGGGGGCGTTGAACTATGGCTACACCTTC
. | TRBJ1-6 | . | TRBV14 | CASSLQTGSSSPLHF | TGTGCCAGCAGCCTCCAGACAGGAAGTTCTTCACCCCTCCACTTT
. | TRBJ1-1 | . | TRBV10-3 | CAITPLRMGSNTEAFF | TGTGCCATCACCCCCCTACGAATGGGCTCGAACACTGAAGCTTTCTTT
. | TRBJ1-2 | TRBD1 | TRBV19 | CASAGTGTLLNGYTF | TGTGCCAGCGCCGGGACAGGGACCCTGCTAAATGGCTACACCTTC
. | TRBJ1-1 | . | TRBV3-1/TRBV3-2 | CASSQVGGDVPFVNTEAFF | TGTGCCAGCAGCCAAGTGGGAGGGGACGTGCCCTTCGTGAACACTGAAGCTTTCTTT
. | TRBJ2-5 | TRBD2 | TRBV7-2 | CASSLSGLAETQYF | TGTGCCAGCAGCTTGTCGGGACTAGCGGAGACCCAGTACTTC
few | TRBJ2-3 | . | TRBV9 | CASSPRGTSTDTQYF | TGTGCCAGCAGCCCCCGGGGGACTAGCACAGATACGCAGTATTTT
. | TRBJ2-7 | TRBD1 | TRBV10-3 | CAITSGQGSYEQYF | TGTGCCATCACCTCGGGACAGGGATCCTACGAGCAGTACTTC
. | TRBJ2-3 | . | TRBV21-1 | CASTRLAGVTDTQYF | TGTGCCAGCACCAGACTAGCGGGGGTAACAGATACGCAGTATTTT
. | TRBJ1-1 | . | TRBV10-3 | CAISESQGFRRGGTEAFF | TGTGCCATCAGTGAGTCGCAGGGTTTTCGGCGCGGCGGCACTGAAGCTTTCTTT
. | TRBJ2-3 | . | TRBV6-1 | CASSERRLARGDTQYF | TGTGCCAGCAGTGAACGAAGGCTAGCCCGGGGGGATACGCAGTATTTT
. | TRBJ1-1 | . | TRBV15 | CATRTGNTEAFF | TGTGCCACCAGGACAGGGAACACTGAAGCTTTCTTT